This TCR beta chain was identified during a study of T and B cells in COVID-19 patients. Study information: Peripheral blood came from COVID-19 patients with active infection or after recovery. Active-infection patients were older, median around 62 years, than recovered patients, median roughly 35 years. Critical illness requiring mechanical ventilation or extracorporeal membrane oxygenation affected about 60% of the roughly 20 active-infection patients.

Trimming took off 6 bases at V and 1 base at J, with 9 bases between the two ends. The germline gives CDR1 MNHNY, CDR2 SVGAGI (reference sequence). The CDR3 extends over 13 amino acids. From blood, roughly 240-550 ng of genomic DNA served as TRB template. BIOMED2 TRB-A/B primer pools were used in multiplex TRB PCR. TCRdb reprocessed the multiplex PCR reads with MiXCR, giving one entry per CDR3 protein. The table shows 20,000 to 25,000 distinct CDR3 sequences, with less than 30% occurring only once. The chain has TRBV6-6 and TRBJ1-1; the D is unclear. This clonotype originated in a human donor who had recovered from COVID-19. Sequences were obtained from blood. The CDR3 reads CASRVTENTEAFF. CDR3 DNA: TGTGCCAGCAGAGTAACAGAGAACACTGAAGCTTTCTTT.